Following are 25 T cell receptor beta chains from one sample sequenced in a study of identical twins (dated by TCRdb to the mid-2010s). Preparation of the library involved 5' RACE. Sequencing was carried out with an Illumina HiSeq 2000. The public reads were reanalyzed by TCRdb: fastp trimming at Q25, MiXCR alignment, in-frame beta chains only. For every CDR3 protein sequence, its rows merge into one entry that carries the most common genes and DNA. Across this sample there are some 660,000 distinct CDR3 sequences, with roughly 8% seen only once. The ten top clones hold about 0.98% of the sample. These records were also assigned to another study, of yellow fever vaccine responses in identical twins.

The sample was PBMCs. All receptors derive from a woman between 18 and 29 years old in good health.

The gene calls are TRBV7-9 and TRBJ1-2, with 8 bases lining up with TRBD1. This CDR3 spans 16 amino acids. V trimming: 4 bases; J trimming: 2 bases; junction bases outside the gene matches: 9. Germline CDR1 reads SEHNR; CDR2 reads FQNEAQ (reference sequence). The CDR3 sequence is CASSSEGRDRNYGYTF. The CDR3 DNA sequence: TGTGCCAGCAGCTCCGAGGGGCGGGACAGGAACTATGGCTACACCTTC.

The chain couples TRBV6-2 or TRBV6-3 to TRBJ2-7; D is unclear. CDR1 is MNHEY, CDR2 SVGEGT, per germline. CDR3 length: 13 residues. The V gene lost 0 bases and the J gene lost 3 bases, with 6 bases spanning the gap. Written as DNA, the CDR3 is TGTGCCAGCAGTTACTCGAACGTCTACGAGCAGTACTTC. Translating it yields CASSYSNVYEQYF.

This clonotype was observed at least ten times. The chain joins TRBV14 to TRBJ2-5; 8 bases map to TRBD2. V was clipped by 0 bases and J by 4 bases; unmatched bases: 7. CDR1 and CDR2 (germline): SGHDN, FVKESK. CDR3 length equals 16 residues. The CDR3 DNA reads TGTGCCAGCAGCCAAGAGTACGGGAGGGAGCGAGAGACCCAGTACTTC. It translates to CASSQEYGRERETQYF.

This clonotype was seen a few times. The gene calls are TRBV5-1 and TRBJ2-5, with 8 bases identical to TRBD1. This CDR3 contains 14 residues. J was trimmed by 4 bases and V by 3 bases; bases with no gene match: 5. Per the germline V gene, CDR1 is SGHRS and CDR2 is YFSETQ. The CDR3 here is CASSSSTGGETQYF. CDR3 nucleotide sequence: TGCGCCAGCAGCTCATCCACAGGGGGAGAGACCCAGTACTTC.

In its sample, this clonotype was seen many times. The chain is built from TRBV7-2 and TRBJ1-6; D call uncertain. Germline CDR1 and CDR2: SGHTA and FQGNSA. CDR3 length: 13 amino acids. V was cut by 2 bases and J by 1 base, with 0 bases left in between. The CDR3 protein is CASSLSYNSPLHF. The CDR3 DNA reads TGTGCCAGCAGCTTATCCTATAATTCACCCCTCCACTTT. The whole variable domain, remainder taken from reference TRBV7-2 and TRBJ1-6, is GAGVSQSPSNKVTEKGKDVELRCDPISGHTALYWYRQSLGQGLEFLIYFQGNSAPDKSGLPSDRFSAERTGGSVSTLTIQRTQQEDSAVYLCASSLSYNSPLHFGNGTRLTVT.

This clonotype was detected many times. This chain connects TRBV12-3 or TRBV12-4 to TRBJ2-3, with TRBD1 matching over 8 bases. J gave up 11 bases and V 2 bases, and 18 bases lay outside the gene matches. The CDR3 contains 17 residues. Here the CDR3 reads CASSLSRDRLTRVGQYF. The CDR3 region has the DNA TGTGCCAGCAGTTTAAGCCGGGACAGGCTTACCCGTGTTGGGCAGTATTTT.

The V gene is TRBV2, the J gene TRBJ2-1, with D unclear. The CDR3 has 11 residues. CDR1 and CDR2 (germline): SNHLY, FYNNEI. V shed 8 bases and J shed 7 bases, with 9 bases lying between them. CDR3 protein: CASPNGNEQFF. DNA for the CDR3: TGTGCCAGCCCAAACGGGAATGAGCAGTTCTTC.

This clonotype was seen only a few times. V gene TRBV11-2 combines with J gene TRBJ2-5, with TRBD2 as a possible D gene (7 bases). The CDR3 loop spans 13 amino acids. Trimming left V 11 bases short and J 3 bases short, with 16 bases between. Germline V lookup: CDR1 SGHAT, CDR2 FQNNGV. The CDR3: CAGGGGLKETQYF. CDR3 bases: TGTGCCGGGGGAGGGGGGTTGAAAGAGACCCAGTACTTC.

Here the CDR3 reads CASSPSPGLAGSYEQFF. DNA of the CDR3: TGTGCCAGCAGCCCCAGCCCGGGACTAGCGGGCTCCTATGAGCAGTTCTTC. The rearrangement uses TRBV7-8 and TRBJ2-1, with TRBD2 matching over 12 bases. Germline V gene data show CDR1 as SGHVS and CDR2 as FQNEAQ. V trimming: 5 bases; J trimming: 8 bases; junction bases outside the gene matches: 13. The CDR3 loop spans 17 amino acids.

This clonotype appeared many times. The rearrangement joins TRBV20-1 to TRBJ1-4; D unresolved. The V end was cut by 3 bases, the J end by 3 bases, with 8 bases between. CDR1 is DFQATT and CDR2 is SNEGSKA in the germline V gene (reference sequence). The length of the CDR3 is 13 residues. CDR3 bases: TGCAGTGCTAGGCGCAGCTCTAATGAAAAACTGTTTTTT. Residues: CSARRSSNEKLFF.

This clonotype was counted at least ten times. A junction end diverges from the germline sequence, so it may reflect a read error. V is TRBV12-3 or TRBV12-4 and J is TRBJ2-1, with 8 bases fitting TRBD1. The CDR3 is 14 amino acids. CDR3 nucleotides: TGTGCCAGCACCACGACAGGGGTTTCGGCTCAAGCCTACTTC. Translating gives CASTTTGVSAQAYF.

V is TRBV24-1 and J is TRBJ2-3; TRBD2 aligns across 8 bases. CDR1 is KGHDR and CDR2 is SFDVKD in the germline V gene. Germline trimming cut 3 bases from V and 0 bases from J; bases unmatched to any gene: 4. This CDR3 is 16 amino acids long. In DNA, the CDR3 is TGTGCCACCAGTGATCCAATAGCGGGAAGCACAGATACGCAGTATTTT. This gives the protein CATSDPIAGSTDTQYF.

This clonotype was seen just once. The chain links TRBV13 to TRBJ2-7, with D perhaps TRBD1 (5 bases). V lost 1 base and J lost 12, with 19 bases in between. The CDR3 has 14 amino acids. CDR1 PRHDT and CDR2 FYEKMQ come from the germline V gene (reference sequence). CDR3 in amino acids: CASSLVGQGLEVYF. CDR3 nucleotides: TGTGCCAGCAGCTTAGTTGGACAAGGCCTCGAGGTGTACTTC.

This clonotype was observed a handful of times. The chain has TRBV5-1 and TRBJ2-1; 9 nucleotides align to TRBD1. V was pared by 7 bases and J by 5 bases, with 10 bases of the junction left unmatched. CDR1 and CDR2 (germline): SGHRS, YFSETQ. This CDR3 has 15 residues. This CDR3 reads CASVDRDRVHNEQFF. In DNA, the CDR3 is TGCGCCAGCGTTGATCGGGACAGGGTCCACAATGAGCAGTTCTTC. Full variable domain (rest looked up from reference TRBV5-1 and TRBJ2-1): KAGVTQTPRYLIKTRGQQVTLSCSPISGHRSVSWYQQTPGQGLQFLFEYFSETQRNKGNFPGRFSGRQFSNSRSEMNVSTLELGDSALYLCASVDRDRVHNEQFFGPGTRLTVL.

V usage is TRBV5-1 and J usage is TRBJ1-1, with 7 nucleotides matching TRBD1. The CDR3 is made up of 15 amino acids. V gave up 5 bases and J gave up 0 bases; unmatched junction bases: 7. Per germline, CDR1 SGHRS and CDR2 YFSETQ. The CDR3 region is CASRLTTGLNTEAFF. DNA of the CDR3: TGCGCCAGCAGATTGACGACAGGGCTGAACACTGAAGCTTTCTTT.

This clonotype turned up a few times. The rearrangement links TRBV7-9 to TRBJ2-7; 12 nucleotides line up with TRBD1. Germline-derived CDR1 and CDR2 are SEHNR and FQNEAQ (reference sequence). The CDR3 loop spans 14 amino acids. The V gene end was trimmed by 4 bases and the J gene end by 5 bases; junction bases not matched to a gene: 3. CDR3 region: CASSSGTGGHEQYF. The CDR3 DNA is TGTGCCAGCAGCTCCGGGACAGGGGGCCACGAGCAGTACTTC.

The rearrangement uses TRBV7-9 and TRBJ2-6, with D perhaps TRBD2 (5 bases). Trimming took 1 base from V and 0 from J, leaving 10 bases between them. Germline lookup yields CDR1 SEHNR and CDR2 FQNEAQ (reference sequence). CDR3 length equals 17 residues. The CDR3, as DNA: TGTGCCAGCAGCTTAGGAGTGGGGAGCTCTGGGGCCAACGTCCTGACTTTC. This sequence encodes CASSLGVGSSGANVLTF.

This clonotype came up a few times. The V gene is TRBV29-1, the J gene TRBJ2-1, with no clear D. V dropped 5 bases and J dropped 5 bases, with 13 bases sitting between them. CDR1 and CDR2 from the germline V gene are SQVTM and ANQGSEA. This CDR3 has 13 amino acids. The CDR3 nucleotides read TGCAGCGTTCGTTTGCTCGACAACAATGAGCAGTTCTTC. It codes for CSVRLLDNNEQFF.

The table lists this clonotype with many counts. The genes are TRBV20-1 and TRBJ1-5; no clear D. CDR3 size: 15 residues. V lost 5 bases, J lost 4 bases, and 18 bases lay in between. CDR1 is DFQATT, CDR2 SNEGSKA, per germline (reference sequence). The CDR3 loop reads CSAFWPKELNQPQHF. The CDR3 DNA follows: TGCAGTGCTTTTTGGCCCAAAGAGCTTAATCAGCCCCAGCATTTT.

This clonotype was observed many times. V gene TRBV10-1 combines with J gene TRBJ2-1, with D tentatively TRBD2 (6 bases). V was clipped by 0 bases and J by 16 bases, with 19 bases between them. The CDR3 has 14 amino acids. From germline, CDR1 is WNHNN and CDR2 SYGVQD (reference sequence). CDR3 residues: CASSESTRNNERFF. CDR3 sequence (DNA): TGCGCCAGCAGTGAGTCGACTAGAAACAATGAGCGTTTCTTC.

This clonotype was counted only a few times. The gene calls are TRBV29-1 and TRBJ1-2, with 10 positions matching TRBD1. Germline V gives CDR1 SQVTM, CDR2 ANQGSEA. The J segment lost 6 bases and the V segment lost 7 bases, leaving 11 bases of the junction unmatched. The CDR3 length is 14 residues. The CDR3 nucleotides read TGCAGCGCAGCAGACCGGGACAGGGGACATGGCTACACCTTC. As protein: CSAADRDRGHGYTF.

This clonotype has ten or more counts. The V call is TRBV3-1, the J call TRBJ2-5; D gene uncertain. The CDR3 is 12 residues long. V was shortened by 4 bases and J by 6 bases, with 9 bases between the two germline ends. Germline lookup yields CDR1 LGHDT and CDR2 YNNKEL (reference sequence). The CDR3 spells CASSPEWKTQYF. Here the CDR3 DNA reads TGTGCCAGCAGCCCTGAGTGGAAGACCCAGTACTTC.

This clonotype was detected only a few times. This chain joins TRBV5-1 and TRBJ2-1; TRBD1 might be the D (5 bases). Trimming cost V 3 bases and J 5 bases, with 12 bases left between them. Germline CDR1 reads SGHRS; CDR2 reads YFSETQ. The CDR3 contains 14 residues. The CDR3 bases are TGCGCCAGCAGCTCTGGGGCCGGAAACAATGAGCAGTTCTTC. Translating it yields CASSSGAGNNEQFF.

This clonotype showed up just a few times. J is TRBJ2-2 and V is TRBV2; 8 bases agree with TRBD1. Trimming took 2 bases from V and 6 from J; bases not matched to a gene: 2. Germline CDR1 is SNHLY and CDR2 is FYNNEI. The length of the CDR3 is 14 residues. This chain's CDR3 is CASSEQGAAGELFF. CDR3 nucleotide sequence: TGTGCCAGCAGTGAACAGGGGGCCGCCGGGGAGCTGTTTTTT.

This clonotype was seen ten or more times. The chain carries TRBV3-1 and TRBJ2-2; 11 bases match TRBD1. CDR3 length: 17 amino acids. The V segment lost 4 bases and the J segment 4 bases; nucleotides outside the gene matches: 8. Germline V gene data show CDR1 as LGHDT and CDR2 as YNNKEL (reference sequence). The CDR3, as DNA: TGTGCCAGCAGCCCCCTATCCGGGACAGGGGGCACCGGGGAGCTGTTTTTT. Protein sequence: CASSPLSGTGGTGELFF.